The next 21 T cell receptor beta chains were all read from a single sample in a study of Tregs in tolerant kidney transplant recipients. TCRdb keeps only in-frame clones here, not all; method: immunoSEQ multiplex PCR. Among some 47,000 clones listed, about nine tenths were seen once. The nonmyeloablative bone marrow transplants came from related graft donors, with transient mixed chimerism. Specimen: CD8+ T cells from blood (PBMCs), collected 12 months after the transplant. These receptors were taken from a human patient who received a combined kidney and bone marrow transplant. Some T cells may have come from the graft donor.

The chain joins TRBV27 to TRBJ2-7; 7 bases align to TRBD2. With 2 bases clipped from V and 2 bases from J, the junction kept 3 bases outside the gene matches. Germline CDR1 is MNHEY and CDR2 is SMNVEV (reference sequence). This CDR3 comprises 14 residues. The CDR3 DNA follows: TGTGCCAGCAGTTTAAGCGGGGAAACCTACGAGCAGTACTTC. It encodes CASSLSGETYEQYF.

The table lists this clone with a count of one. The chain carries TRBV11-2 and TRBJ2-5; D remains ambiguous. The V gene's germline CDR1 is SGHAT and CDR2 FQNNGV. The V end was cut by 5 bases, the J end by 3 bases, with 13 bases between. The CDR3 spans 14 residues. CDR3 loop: CASSPSRSKETQYF. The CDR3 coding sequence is TGTGCCAGCAGCCCAAGCAGGTCTAAAGAGACCCAGTACTTC.

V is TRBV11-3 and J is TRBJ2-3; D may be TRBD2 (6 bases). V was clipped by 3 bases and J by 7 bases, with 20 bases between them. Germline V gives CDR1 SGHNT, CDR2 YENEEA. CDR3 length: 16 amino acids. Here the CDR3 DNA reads TGTGCCAGCAGCTTCAGTAGCGGAGGCATCACGAATACGCAGTATTTT. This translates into CASSFSSGGITNTQYF.

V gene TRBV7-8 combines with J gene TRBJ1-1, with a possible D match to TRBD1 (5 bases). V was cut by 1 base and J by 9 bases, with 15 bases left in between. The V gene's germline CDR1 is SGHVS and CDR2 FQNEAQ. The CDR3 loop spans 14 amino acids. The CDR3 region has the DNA TGTGCCAGCAGCTTAGGACAGAGGCCAACAAAAGCTTTCTTT. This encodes CASSLGQRPTKAFF. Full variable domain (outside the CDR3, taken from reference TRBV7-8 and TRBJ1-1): GAGVSQSPRYKVAKRGQDVALRCDPISGHVSLFWYQQALGQGPEFLTYFQNEAQLDKSGLPSDRFFAERPEGSVSTLKIQRTQQEDSAVYLCASSLGQRPTKAFFGQGTRLTVV.

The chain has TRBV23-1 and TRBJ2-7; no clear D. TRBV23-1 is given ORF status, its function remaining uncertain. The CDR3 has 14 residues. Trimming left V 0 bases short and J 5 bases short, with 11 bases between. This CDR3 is CASSQSAKSHEQYF. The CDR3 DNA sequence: TGCGCCAGCAGTCAATCGGCCAAGTCCCACGAGCAGTACTTC.

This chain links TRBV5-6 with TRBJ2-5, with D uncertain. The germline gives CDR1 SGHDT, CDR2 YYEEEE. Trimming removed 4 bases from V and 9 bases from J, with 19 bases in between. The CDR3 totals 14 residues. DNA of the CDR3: TGTGCCAGCAGCGGTTTTGGGCCCGAGTGGTCCCAGTACTTC. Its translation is CASSGFGPEWSQYF. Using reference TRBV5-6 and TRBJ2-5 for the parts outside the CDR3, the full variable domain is DAGVTQSPTHLIKTRGQQVTLRCSPKSGHDTVSWYQQALGQGPQFIFQYYEEEERQRGNFPDRFSGHQFPNYSSELNVNALLLGDSALYLCASSGFGPEWSQYFGPGTRLLVL.

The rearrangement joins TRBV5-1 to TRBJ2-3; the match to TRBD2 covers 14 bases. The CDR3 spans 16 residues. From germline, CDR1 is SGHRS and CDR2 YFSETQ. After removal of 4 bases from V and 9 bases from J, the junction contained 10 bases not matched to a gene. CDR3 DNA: TGCGCCAGCAGCCCGGGACTAGCGGGAGAGTCCGCCACGCAGTATTTT. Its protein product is CASSPGLAGESATQYF.

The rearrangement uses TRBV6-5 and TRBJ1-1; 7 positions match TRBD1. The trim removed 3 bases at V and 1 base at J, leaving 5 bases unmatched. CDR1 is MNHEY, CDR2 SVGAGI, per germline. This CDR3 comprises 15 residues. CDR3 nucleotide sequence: TGTGCCAGCAGTTATAGTAGGACAGGGAACACTGAAGCTTTCTTT. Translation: CASSYSRTGNTEAFF.

The CDR3 DNA reads as TGTGCCAGTAATAACCCTTACGACACCACCTACGAGCAGTACTTC. Translating it yields CASNNPYDTTYEQYF. This rearrangement joins TRBV19 to TRBJ2-7, with D hard to call. The CDR3 totals 15 residues. V gave up 7 bases and J gave up 2 bases, with 18 bases separating them. Germline lookup yields CDR1 LNHDA and CDR2 SQIVND (reference sequence).

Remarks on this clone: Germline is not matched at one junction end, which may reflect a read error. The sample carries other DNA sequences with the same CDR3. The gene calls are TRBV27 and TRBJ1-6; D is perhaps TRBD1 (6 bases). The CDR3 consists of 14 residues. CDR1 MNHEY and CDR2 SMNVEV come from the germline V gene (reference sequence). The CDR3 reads CASRQGSYNSPLHF. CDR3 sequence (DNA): TGTGCCAGCAGACAGGGATCTTATAATTCCCCCCTCCACTTT.

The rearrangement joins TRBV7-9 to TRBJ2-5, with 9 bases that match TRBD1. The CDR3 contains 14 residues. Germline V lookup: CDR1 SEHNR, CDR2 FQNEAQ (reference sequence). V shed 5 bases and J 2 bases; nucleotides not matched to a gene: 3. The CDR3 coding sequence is TGTGCCAGCAGCCCCGGGACAGGGCAAGAGACCCAGTACTTC. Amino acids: CASSPGTGQETQYF. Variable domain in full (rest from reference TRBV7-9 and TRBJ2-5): DTGVSQNPRHKITKRGQNVTFRCDPISEHNRLYWYRQTLGQGPEFLTYFQNEAQLEKSRLLSDRFSAERPKGSFSTLEIQRTEQGDSAMYLCASSPGTGQETQYFGPGTRLLVL.

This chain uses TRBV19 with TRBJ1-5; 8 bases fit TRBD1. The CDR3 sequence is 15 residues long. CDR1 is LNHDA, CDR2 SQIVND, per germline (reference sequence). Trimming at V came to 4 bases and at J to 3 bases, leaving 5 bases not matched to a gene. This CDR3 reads CASSTTGGFNQPQHF. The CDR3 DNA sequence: TGTGCCAGTAGTACCACAGGGGGGTTCAATCAGCCCCAGCATTTT.

The CDR3 reads CASSARPGQGDSHEQYF. In nucleotides, the CDR3 is TGTGCCAGCAGCGCCCGACCGGGACAGGGAGATTCCCACGAGCAGTACTTC. The chain has TRBV9 and TRBJ2-7; 9 bases map to TRBD1. Germline-derived CDR1 and CDR2 are SGDLS and YYNGEE. CDR3 length equals 17 residues. Trimming cost V 3 bases and J 5 bases; bases outside gene matches: 15.

This CDR3 is CASGTGGAGEAGELFF. The CDR3 bases are TGTGCCAGTGGGACAGGGGGCGCAGGAGAGGCCGGGGAGCTGTTTTTT. The chain has TRBV19 and TRBJ2-2; 12 bases map to TRBD1. The trim removed 8 bases at V and 6 bases at J, leaving 10 bases unmatched. Per germline, CDR1 LNHDA and CDR2 SQIVND (reference sequence). CDR3 length equals 16 residues. Full variable domain (outside the CDR3, taken from reference TRBV19 and TRBJ2-2): DGGITQSPKYLFRKEGQNVTLSCEQNLNHDAMYWYRQDPGQGLRLIYYSQIVNDFQKGDIAEGYSVSREKKESFPLTVTSAQKNPTAFYLCASGTGGAGEAGELFFGEGSRLTVL.

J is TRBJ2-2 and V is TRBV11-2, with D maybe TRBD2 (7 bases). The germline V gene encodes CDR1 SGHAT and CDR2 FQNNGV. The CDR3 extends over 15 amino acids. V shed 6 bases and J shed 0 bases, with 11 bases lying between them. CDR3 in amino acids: CASRGGAANTGELFF. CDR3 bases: TGTGCCAGCAGGGGGGGGGCTGCGAACACCGGGGAGCTGTTTTTT.

As DNA, the CDR3 is TGTGCCAGCAGTGAAGCGAGAACTAGCGGACTCACAGATACGCAGTATTTT. Its protein product is CASSEARTSGLTDTQYF. The rearrangement links TRBV6-1 to TRBJ2-3, with 8 positions matching TRBD2. The CDR3 runs 17 residues. Germline CDR1 MNHNS, CDR2 SASEGT. V trimming: 0 bases; J trimming: 2 bases; junction bases outside the gene matches: 7.

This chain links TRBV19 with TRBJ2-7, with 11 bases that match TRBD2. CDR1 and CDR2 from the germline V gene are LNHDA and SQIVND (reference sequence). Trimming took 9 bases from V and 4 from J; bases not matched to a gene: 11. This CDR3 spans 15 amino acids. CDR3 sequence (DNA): TGTGCCAGCACCCATAGCGGGAGGGAGGGATACGAGCAGTACTTC. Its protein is CASTHSGREGYEQYF.

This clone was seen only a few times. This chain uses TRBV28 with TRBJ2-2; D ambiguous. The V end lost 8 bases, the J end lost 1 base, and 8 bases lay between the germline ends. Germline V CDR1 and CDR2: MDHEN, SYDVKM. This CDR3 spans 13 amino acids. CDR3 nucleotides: TGTGCCAGCGATGTCGGGAACACCGGGGAGCTGTTTTTT. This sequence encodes CASDVGNTGELFF.

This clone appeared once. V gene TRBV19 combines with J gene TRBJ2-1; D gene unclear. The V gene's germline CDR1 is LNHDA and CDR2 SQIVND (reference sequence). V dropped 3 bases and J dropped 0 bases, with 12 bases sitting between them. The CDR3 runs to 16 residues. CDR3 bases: TGTGCCAGTAGTATCGTAGAACCGAGCTCCTACAATGAGCAGTTCTTC. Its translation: CASSIVEPSSYNEQFF. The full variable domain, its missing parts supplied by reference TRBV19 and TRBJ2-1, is DGGITQSPKYLFRKEGQNVTLSCEQNLNHDAMYWYRQDPGQGLRLIYYSQIVNDFQKGDIAEGYSVSREKKESFPLTVTSAQKNPTAFYLCASSIVEPSSYNEQFFGPGTRLTVL.

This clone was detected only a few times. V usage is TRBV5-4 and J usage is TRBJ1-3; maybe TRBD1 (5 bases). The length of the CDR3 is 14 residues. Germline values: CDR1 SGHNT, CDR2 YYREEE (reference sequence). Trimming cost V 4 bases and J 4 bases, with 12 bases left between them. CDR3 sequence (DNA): TGTGCCAGCAGCCCGACAGTTGGCGGAAACACCATATATTTT. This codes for CASSPTVGGNTIYF. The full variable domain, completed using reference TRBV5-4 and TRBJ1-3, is ETGVTQSPTHLIKTRGQQVTLRCSSQSGHNTVSWYQQALGQGPQFIFQYYREEENGRGNFPPRFSGLQFPNYSSELNVNALELDDSALYLCASSPTVGGNTIYFGEGSWLTVV.

The CDR3 nucleotides are TGTGCCAGCAGCCCCGGACTAGCGGGAGGTCGGGAGCAGTACTTC. It yields the protein CASSPGLAGGREQYF. The rearrangement uses TRBV7-2 and TRBJ2-7; 14 bases are a match to TRBD2. This CDR3 is built from 15 residues. Germline V CDR1 and CDR2: SGHTA, FQGNSA. Trimming at V came to 5 bases and at J to 7 bases, leaving 7 bases not matched to a gene.